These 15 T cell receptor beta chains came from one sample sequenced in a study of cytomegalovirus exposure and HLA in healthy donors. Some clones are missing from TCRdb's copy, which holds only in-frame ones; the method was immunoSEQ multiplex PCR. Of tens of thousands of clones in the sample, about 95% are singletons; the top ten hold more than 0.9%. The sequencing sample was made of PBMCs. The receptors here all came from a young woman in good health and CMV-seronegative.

The DNA of the CDR3 is TGTGCCAGCAGCTTGGGGCAGAACACTGAAGCTTTCTTT. Protein product: CASSLGQNTEAFF. The rearrangement uses TRBV7-2 and TRBJ1-1; TRBD1 might be the D (5 bases). The CDR3 covers 13 residues. Trimming left V 3 bases short and J 1 base short, with 6 bases between. The V gene's germline CDR1 is SGHTA and CDR2 FQGNSA.

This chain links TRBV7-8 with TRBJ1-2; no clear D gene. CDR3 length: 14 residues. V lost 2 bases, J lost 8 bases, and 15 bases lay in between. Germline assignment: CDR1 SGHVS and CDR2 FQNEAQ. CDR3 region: CASSLYPYGGGYTF. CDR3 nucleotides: TGTGCCAGCAGCTTATATCCCTACGGAGGGGGCTACACCTTC.

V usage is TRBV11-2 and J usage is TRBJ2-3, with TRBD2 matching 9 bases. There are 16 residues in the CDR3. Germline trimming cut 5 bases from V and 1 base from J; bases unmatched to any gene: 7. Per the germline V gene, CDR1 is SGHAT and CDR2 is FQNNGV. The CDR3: CASSPPGGRGTDTQYF. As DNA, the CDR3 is TGTGCCAGCAGCCCCCCTGGCGGGAGGGGCACAGATACGCAGTATTTT.

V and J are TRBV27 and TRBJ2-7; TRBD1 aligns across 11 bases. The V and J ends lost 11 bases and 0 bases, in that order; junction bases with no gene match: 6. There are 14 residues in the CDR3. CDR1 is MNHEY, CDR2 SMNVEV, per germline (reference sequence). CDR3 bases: TGTGCCGCCCGGACAGGGGGCGCCTCCTACGAGCAGTACTTC. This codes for CAARTGGASYEQYF.

CDR3 coding DNA: TGTGCCAGCTCACCCCACGAGTTGGGGGGGGGCTCCTACGAGCAGTACTTC. This encodes CASSPHELGGGSYEQYF. The chain combines TRBV18 with TRBJ2-7; 7 bases match TRBD2. CDR3 size: 17 residues. Trimming cost V 3 bases and J 0 bases; bases outside gene matches: 11. Germline V gene lookup returns CDR1 KGHSH and CDR2 LQKENI.

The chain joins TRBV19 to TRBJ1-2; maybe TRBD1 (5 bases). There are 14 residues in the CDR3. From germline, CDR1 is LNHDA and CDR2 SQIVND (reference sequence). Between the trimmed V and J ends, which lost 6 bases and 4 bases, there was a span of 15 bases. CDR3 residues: CASRAGGSTYGYTF. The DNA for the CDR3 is TGTGCCAGTAGAGCCGGGGGGTCGACCTATGGCTACACCTTC.

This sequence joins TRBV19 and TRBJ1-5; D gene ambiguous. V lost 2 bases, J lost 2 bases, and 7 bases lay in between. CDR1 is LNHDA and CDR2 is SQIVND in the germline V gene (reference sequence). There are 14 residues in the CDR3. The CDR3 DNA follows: TGTGCCAGTAGTATATTTGCAGGCAATCAGCCCCAGCATTTT. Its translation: CASSIFAGNQPQHF.

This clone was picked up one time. The CDR3 coding sequence is TGTGCCATCAGTGGGACATTAAACACTGAAGCTTTCTTT. This encodes CAISGTLNTEAFF. The chain employs TRBV10-3 and TRBJ1-1; possibly TRBD1 for D (5 bases). Per germline, CDR1 ENHRY and CDR2 SYGVKD. V lost 4 bases and J 2 bases, leaving 8 bases between the germline ends. This CDR3 region has 13 residues.

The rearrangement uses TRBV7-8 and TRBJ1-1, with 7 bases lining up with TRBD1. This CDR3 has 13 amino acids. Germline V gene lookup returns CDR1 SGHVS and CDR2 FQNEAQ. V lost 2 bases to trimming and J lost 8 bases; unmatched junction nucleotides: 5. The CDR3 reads CASSLRGQPEAFF. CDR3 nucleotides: TGTGCCAGCAGCTTAAGGGGACAGCCGGAAGCTTTCTTT. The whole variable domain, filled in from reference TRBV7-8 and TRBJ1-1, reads GAGVSQSPRYKVAKRGQDVALRCDPISGHVSLFWYQQALGQGPEFLTYFQNEAQLDKSGLPSDRFFAERPEGSVSTLKIQRTQQEDSAVYLCASSLRGQPEAFFGQGTRLTVV.

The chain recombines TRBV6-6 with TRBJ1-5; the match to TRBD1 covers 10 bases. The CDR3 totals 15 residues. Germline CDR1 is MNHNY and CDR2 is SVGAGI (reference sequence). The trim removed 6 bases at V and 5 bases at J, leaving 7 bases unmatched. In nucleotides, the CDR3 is TGTGCCAGCAGCCAGACAGGGGGCTGGGATCAGCCCCAGCATTTT. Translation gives CASSQTGGWDQPQHF.

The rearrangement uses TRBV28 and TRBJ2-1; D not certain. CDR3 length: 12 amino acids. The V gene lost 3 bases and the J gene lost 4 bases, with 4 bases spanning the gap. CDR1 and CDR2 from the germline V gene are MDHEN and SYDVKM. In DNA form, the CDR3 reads TGTGCCAGCAGTTTGCGGTACAATGAGCAGTTCTTC. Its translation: CASSLRYNEQFF.

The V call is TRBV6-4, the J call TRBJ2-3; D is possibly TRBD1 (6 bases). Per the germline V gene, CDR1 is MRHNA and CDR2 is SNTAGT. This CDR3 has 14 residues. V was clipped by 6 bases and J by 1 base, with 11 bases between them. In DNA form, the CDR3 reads TGTGCCAGCAGCGGACAGTCGGGCACAGATACGCAGTATTTT. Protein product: CASSGQSGTDTQYF.

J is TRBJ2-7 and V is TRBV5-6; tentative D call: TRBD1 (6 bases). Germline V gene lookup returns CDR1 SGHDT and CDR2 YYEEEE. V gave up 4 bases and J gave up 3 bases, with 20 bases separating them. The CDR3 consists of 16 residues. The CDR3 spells CASSRGEGDRDYEQYF. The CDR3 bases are TGTGCCAGCAGCCGGGGCGAGGGGGATAGGGACTACGAGCAGTACTTC.

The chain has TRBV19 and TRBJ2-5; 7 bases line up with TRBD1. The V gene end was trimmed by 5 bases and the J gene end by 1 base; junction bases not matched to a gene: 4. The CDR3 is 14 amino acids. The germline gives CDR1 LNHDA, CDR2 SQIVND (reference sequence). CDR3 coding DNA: TGTGCCAGTAGTCCCAGACAGGGCCAAGAGACCCAGTACTTC. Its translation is CASSPRQGQETQYF.

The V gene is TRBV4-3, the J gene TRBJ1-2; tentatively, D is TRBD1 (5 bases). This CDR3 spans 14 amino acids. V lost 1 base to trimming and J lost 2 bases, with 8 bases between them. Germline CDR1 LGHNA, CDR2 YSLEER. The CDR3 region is CASSQGGGNYGYTF. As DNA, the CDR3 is TGCGCCAGCAGCCAAGGGGGGGGGAACTATGGCTACACCTTC.